This is a list of T cell receptor beta chains from one sample in a study of T cell responses to AZD1222 COVID-19 vaccine. Sequencing was performed with immunoSEQ multiplex PCR; in TCRdb, only in-frame clones are kept and a portion is missing. The table shows about 220,000 clones, with 90% to 95% occurring only once. The source was peripheral blood, collected on day 0 of MenACWY control vaccination. These receptors came from an adult in good health. CDR3s include the opening cysteine and the closing phenylalanine or tryptophan. Each record gives: D gene, CDR3 length, V gene, clone size, J gene, CDR3 protein, CDR3 DNA. A D gene is named only where the DNA matches it firmly. Some rows mark clone size as missing; the rest say once, few, many or name a class of expanded clone.

NA	12	TRBV12-3/TRBV12-4	NA	TRBJ1-2	CASSVRGYGYTF	TGTGCCAGCAGTGTTCGGGGTTATGGCTACACCTTC
NA	14	TRBV5-1	NA	TRBJ1-2	CASSRETGSYGYTF	TGCGCCAGCAGCAGGGAAACAGGGAGCTATGGCTACACCTTC
TRBD1	14	TRBV27	NA	TRBJ2-7	CASSFRDSSYEQYF	TGTGCCAGCAGTTTCAGGGACAGCTCCTACGAGCAGTACTTC
NA	15	TRBV7-2	once	TRBJ2-5	CASSLARASKETQYF	TGTGCCAGCAGCTTAGCGCGGGCCAGCAAGGAGACCCAGTACTTC
NA	13	TRBV13	NA	TRBJ1-3	CASGVLAGNTIYF	TGTGCCAGCGGGGTCCTCGCGGGAAACACCATATATTTT
TRBD2	16	TRBV9	NA	TRBJ2-2	CASTEGVAGSTGELFF	TGTGCCAGCACCGAAGGGGTAGCGGGGAGTACCGGGGAGCTGTTTTTT
TRBD1	16	TRBV7-6	NA	TRBJ2-5	CASSPNTGALGETQYF	TGTGCCAGCAGCCCTAATACAGGGGCCCTCGGTGAGACCCAGTACTTC
NA	13	TRBV5-1	NA	TRBJ1-3	CASSPPGGNTIYF	TGCGCCAGCAGCCCTCCCGGGGGAAACACCATATATTTT
NA	15	TRBV7-9	NA	TRBJ2-2	CASSFVTVYTGELFF	TGTGCCAGCAGTTTTGTTACAGTTTACACCGGGGAGCTGTTTTTT
NA	15	TRBV4-2	NA	TRBJ1-4	CASSQGRARYEKLFF	TGTGCCAGCAGCCAAGGACGGGCTCGGTATGAAAAACTGTTTTTT
NA	15	TRBV28	NA	TRBJ1-5	CASSLTGTLNQPQHF	TGTGCCAGCAGTTTAACCGGGACACTCAATCAGCCCCAGCATTTT